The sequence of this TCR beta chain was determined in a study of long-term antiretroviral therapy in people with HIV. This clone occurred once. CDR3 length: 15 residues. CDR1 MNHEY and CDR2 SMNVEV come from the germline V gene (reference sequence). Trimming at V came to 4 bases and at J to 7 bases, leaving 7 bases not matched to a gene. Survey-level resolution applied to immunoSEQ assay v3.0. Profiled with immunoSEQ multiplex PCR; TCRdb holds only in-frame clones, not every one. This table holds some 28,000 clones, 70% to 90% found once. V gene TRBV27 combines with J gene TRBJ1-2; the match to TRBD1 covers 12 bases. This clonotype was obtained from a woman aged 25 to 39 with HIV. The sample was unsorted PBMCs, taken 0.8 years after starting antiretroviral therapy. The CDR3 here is CASSSEGTGGGGYTF. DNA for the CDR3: TGTGCCAGCAGTTCCGAGGGGACAGGGGGCGGTGGCTACACCTTC.